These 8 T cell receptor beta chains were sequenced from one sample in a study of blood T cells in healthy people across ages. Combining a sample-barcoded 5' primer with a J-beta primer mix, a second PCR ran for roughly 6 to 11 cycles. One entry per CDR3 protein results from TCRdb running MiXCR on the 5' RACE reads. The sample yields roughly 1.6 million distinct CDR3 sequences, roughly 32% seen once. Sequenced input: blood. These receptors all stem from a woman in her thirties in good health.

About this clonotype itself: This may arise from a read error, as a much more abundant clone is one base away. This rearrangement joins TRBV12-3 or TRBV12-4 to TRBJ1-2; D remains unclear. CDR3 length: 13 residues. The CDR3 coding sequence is TGTGCCAACAGTTCACCAGCAAACTATGGCTACACCTTC. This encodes CANSSPANYGYTF.

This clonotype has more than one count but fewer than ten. The CDR3 protein is CAISGGLLQGTGNTIYF. CDR3 nucleotides: TGTGCCATCAGTGGCGGCCTTTTACAGGGAACTGGAAACACCATATATTTT. The V gene is TRBV10-3, the J gene TRBJ1-3, with D perhaps TRBD1 (6 bases). Trimming removed 4 bases from V and 2 bases from J, with 18 bases in between. The CDR3 totals 17 residues. The germline V gene has CDR1 ENHRY and CDR2 SYGVKD.

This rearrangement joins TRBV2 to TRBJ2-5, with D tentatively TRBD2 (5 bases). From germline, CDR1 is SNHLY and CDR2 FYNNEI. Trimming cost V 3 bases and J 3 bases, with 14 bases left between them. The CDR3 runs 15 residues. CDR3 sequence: CASSDRGPVEETQYF. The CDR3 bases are TGTGCCAGCAGTGATCGAGGGCCGGTCGAAGAGACCCAGTACTTC.

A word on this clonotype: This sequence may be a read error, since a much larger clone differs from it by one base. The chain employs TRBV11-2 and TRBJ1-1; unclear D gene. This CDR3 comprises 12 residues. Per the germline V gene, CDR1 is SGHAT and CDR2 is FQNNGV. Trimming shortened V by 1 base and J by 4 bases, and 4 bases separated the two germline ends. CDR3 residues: CASSLVTTEAFF. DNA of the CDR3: TGTGCCAGCAGCTTAGTGACCACTGAAGCTTTCTTT.

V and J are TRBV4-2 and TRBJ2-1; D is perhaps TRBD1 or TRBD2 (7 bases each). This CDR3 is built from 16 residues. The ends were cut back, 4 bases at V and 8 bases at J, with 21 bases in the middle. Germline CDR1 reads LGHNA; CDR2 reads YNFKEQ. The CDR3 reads CASSPLLTGREDEQFF. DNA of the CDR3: TGTGCCAGCAGCCCCCTTCTGACAGGGAGGGAGGATGAGCAGTTCTTC.

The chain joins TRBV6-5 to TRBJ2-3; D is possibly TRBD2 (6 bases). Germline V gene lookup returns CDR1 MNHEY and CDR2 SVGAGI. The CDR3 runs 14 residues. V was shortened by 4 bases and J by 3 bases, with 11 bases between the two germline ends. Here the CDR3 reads CASSFLLATDTQYF. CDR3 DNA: TGTGCCAGCAGTTTCTTACTAGCAACAGATACGCAGTATTTT.

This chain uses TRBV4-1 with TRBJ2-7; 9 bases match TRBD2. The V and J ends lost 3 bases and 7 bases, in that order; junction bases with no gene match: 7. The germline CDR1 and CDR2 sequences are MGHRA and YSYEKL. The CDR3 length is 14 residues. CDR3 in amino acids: CASSHPGLAFEQYF. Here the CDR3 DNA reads TGCGCCAGCAGCCACCCCGGACTAGCGTTTGAGCAGTACTTC.

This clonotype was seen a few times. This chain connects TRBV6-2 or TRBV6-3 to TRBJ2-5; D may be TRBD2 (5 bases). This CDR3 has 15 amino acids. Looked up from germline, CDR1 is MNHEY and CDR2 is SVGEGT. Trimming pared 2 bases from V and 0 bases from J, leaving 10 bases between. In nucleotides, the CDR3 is TGTGCCAGCAGTTACCGGACTTGGTACCAAGAGACCCAGTACTTC. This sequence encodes CASSYRTWYQETQYF.